This T cell receptor (beta chain) was sequenced in a study of PD-1 blockade in classical Hodgkin lymphoma. This clone was recorded only once. The V gene lost 2 bases and the J gene lost 12 bases, with 12 bases spanning the gap. This CDR3 is 12 amino acids long. Germline V gene data show CDR1 as SGHKS and CDR2 as YYEKEE (reference sequence). The method was immunoSEQ multiplex PCR; TCRdb's version includes in-frame clones alone and lacks a portion of them. The table has more than 9,500 clones, approximately 88% seen once. After autologous stem cell transplantation all patients relapsed, and prior brentuximab vedotin exposure differed between cohorts. It was by magnetic negative selection that CD8+ T cells were isolated from thawed PBMCs. Complete response, partial response or progressive disease constituted the best response categories observed.

This specimen consisted of CD8+ T cells from blood, obtained at baseline. The TCR originated in a human donor with classical Hodgkin lymphoma. The rearrangement joins TRBV5-5 to TRBJ2-1; D is undetermined. CDR3 nucleotides: TGTGCCAGCAGCTTCCAGGTCCCAGGGCAGTTCTTC. Translating it yields CASSFQVPGQFF. Looking up the rest from reference TRBV5-5 and TRBJ2-1 gives the full variable domain: DAGVTQSPTHLIKTRGQQVTLRCSPISGHKSVSWYQQVLGQGPQFIFQYYEKEERGRGNFPDRFSARQFPNYSSELNVNALLLGDSALYLCASSFQVPGQFFGPGTRLTVL.